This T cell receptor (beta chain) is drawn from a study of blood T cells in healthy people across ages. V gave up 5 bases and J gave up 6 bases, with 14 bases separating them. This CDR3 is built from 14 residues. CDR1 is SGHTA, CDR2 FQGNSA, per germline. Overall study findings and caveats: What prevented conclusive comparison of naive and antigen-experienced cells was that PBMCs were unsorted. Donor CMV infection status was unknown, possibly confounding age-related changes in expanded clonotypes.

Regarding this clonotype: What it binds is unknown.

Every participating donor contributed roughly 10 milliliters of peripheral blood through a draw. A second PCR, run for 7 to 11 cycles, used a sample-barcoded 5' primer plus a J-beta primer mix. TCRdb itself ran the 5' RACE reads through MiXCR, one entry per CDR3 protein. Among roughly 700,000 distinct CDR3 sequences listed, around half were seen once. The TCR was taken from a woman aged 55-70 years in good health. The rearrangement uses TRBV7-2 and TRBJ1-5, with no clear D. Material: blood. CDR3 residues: CASSRLLGFQPQHF. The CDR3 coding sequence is TGTGCCAGCAGCCGCCTCTTGGGGTTTCAGCCCCAGCATTTT.